These T cell receptor beta chains were read from a single sample in a study of blood T cell repertoires in COVID-19. Clones were read by immunoSEQ multiplex PCR, and TCRdb kept only the in-frame ones, dropping some. This sample has over 110,000 clones; approximately 80% occur once, and the top ten carry around 3.7%. The sample was peripheral blood. These receptors were taken from a man aged 65-85 years who had recovered from COVID-19. The CDR3 runs from the conserved cysteine through the conserved F or W. The D gene is left open where the match is weak. The size of a clone is reported for some rows only, either as once, few or many, or as a class for expanded clones.

v_call,d_call,j_call,clone_size,cdr3_nt,cdr3_aa
TRBV15,.,TRBJ2-4,.,TGTGCCACCAGCAGAGACGGGGGACGGGACATTCAGTACTTC,CATSRDGGRDIQYF
TRBV11-3,TRBD1,TRBJ1-1,.,TGTGCCAGCAGCTTTGGGACAGGGTCCACTGAAGCTTTCTTT,CASSFGTGSTEAFF
TRBV10-1,.,TRBJ2-3,.,TGCGCCAGCAGCGAGAGTCGTCGGGATACGCAGTATTTT,CASSESRRDTQYF
TRBV19,.,TRBJ1-1,.,TGTGCCAGTCGTCGTATGGGGGGGGAGAACACTGAAGCTTTCTTT,CASRRMGGENTEAFF
TRBV19,TRBD1,TRBJ1-5,.,TGTGCCAGTAGTATCCGGGGACAGGGAAGAAATCAGCCCCAGCATTTT,CASSIRGQGRNQPQHF
TRBV24-1,.,TRBJ1-5,.,TGTGCCACCAGTGTTTGTGCAGGGACACTGCCCCAGCATTTT,CATSVCAGTLPQHF
TRBV13,.,TRBJ2-5,.,TGTGCCAGCAGCAGAGGAGGCAGGGCAGGGAGGTCCCAGTACTTC,CASSRGGRAGRSQYF
TRBV6-5,TRBD1,TRBJ2-7,.,TGTGCCAGCAGACCTCGACAGGGTAAAGGCGAGCAGTACTTC,CASRPRQGKGEQYF
TRBV18,TRBD2,TRBJ2-7,.,TGTGCCAGCTCAAGAGTAGCGGGGTTCTACGAGCAGTACTTC,CASSRVAGFYEQYF
TRBV7-2,TRBD2,TRBJ2-7,.,TGTGCCAGCAGCGGGGGACTAGCGGGATTCGAGCAGTACTTC,CASSGGLAGFEQYF
TRBV27,TRBD2,TRBJ2-3,.,TGTGCCAGCAGTTCCACCCTTAGCGGGAGCCGAGCAGATACGCAGTATTTT,CASSSTLSGSRADTQYF
TRBV9,.,TRBJ2-7,.,TGTGCCAGCAGCGTAAGGGGAAGCTCCTACGAGCAGTACTTC,CASSVRGSSYEQYF
TRBV4-3,TRBD2,TRBJ2-5,.,TGCGCCAGCAGCCAAGAGACTAGCGACCAAGAGACCCAGTACTTC,CASSQETSDQETQYF
TRBV4-3,.,TRBJ1-4,.,TGCGCCAGCAGCCAAAACAGGCCAACTAATGAAAAACTGTTTTTT,CASSQNRPTNEKLFF
TRBV30,.,TRBJ1-1,few,TGTGCCCATAGAAAGAACACTGAAGCTTTCTTT,CAHRKNTEAFF
TRBV10-2,TRBD1,TRBJ1-1,.,TGCGCCAGCAGCCAGTCCAGGGGGGCTGAAGCTTTCTTT,CASSQSRGAEAFF
TRBV5-4,.,TRBJ2-2,.,TGTGCCAGCAGCTATACTAGTCGGGAGCCGCCCGGGGAGCTGTTTTTT,CASSYTSREPPGELFF
TRBV6-5,TRBD2,TRBJ2-7,.,TGTGCCAGCAGTTACTCGTCCACTAGCGGGAGAACTAAGTACTTC,CASSYSSTSGRTKYF
TRBV4-1,.,TRBJ1-2,once,TGCGCCAGCAGCCAAGATATGGTAGGGGGTTACTATGGCTACACCTTC,CASSQDMVGGYYGYTF
TRBV24-1,TRBD1,TRBJ2-1,few,TGTGCCACCAGGGACAGGGGGGACGGTGAGCAGTTCTTC,CATRDRGDGEQFF
TRBV6-5,.,TRBJ2-1,.,TGTGCCAGCAGTTACGCTGGGCGGCAGTTCTTC,CASSYAGRQFF
TRBV10-3,.,TRBJ1-3,.,TGTGCCATCAGTGAGTCCCCTAGGTTCTCTGGAAACACCATATATTTT,CAISESPRFSGNTIYF
TRBV27,.,TRBJ1-2,many,TGTGCCAGCAGTTCCAACGGGGAAGAGGGCCTCTTGGGGGGCTACACCTTC,CASSSNGEEGLLGGYTF
TRBV29-1,.,TRBJ1-2,.,TGCAGCGCTGAGACACACTATGGCTACACCTTC,CSAETHYGYTF
TRBV4-1,TRBD1,TRBJ1-4,.,TGCGCCAGCAGCCAGCGAACAGGGGCCATTAATGAAAAACTGTTTTTT,CASSQRTGAINEKLFF